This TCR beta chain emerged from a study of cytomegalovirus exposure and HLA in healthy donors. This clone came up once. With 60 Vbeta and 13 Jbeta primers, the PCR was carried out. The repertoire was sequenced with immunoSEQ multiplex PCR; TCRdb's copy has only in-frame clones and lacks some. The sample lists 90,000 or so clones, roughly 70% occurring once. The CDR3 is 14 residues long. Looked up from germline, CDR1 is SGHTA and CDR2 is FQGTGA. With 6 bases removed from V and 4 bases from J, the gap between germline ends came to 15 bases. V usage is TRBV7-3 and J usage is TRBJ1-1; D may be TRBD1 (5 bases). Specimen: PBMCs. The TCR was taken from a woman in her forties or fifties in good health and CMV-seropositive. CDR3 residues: CASRNPGYGTEAFF. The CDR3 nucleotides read TGTGCCAGCAGAAACCCAGGGTATGGCACTGAAGCTTTCTTT.